This T cell receptor (beta chain) was recovered during a study of blood T cell repertoires in COVID-19. Cohorts were based on clinical histories the participants reported. This CDR3 is built from 14 residues. The V end lost 0 bases, the J end lost 7 bases, and 15 bases lay between the germline ends. Germline V lookup: CDR1 GTSNPN, CDR2 SVGIG (reference sequence). Produced via immunoSEQ multiplex PCR; TCRdb's table is partial and in-frame only. The repertoire includes 220,000 or so clones, around 89% of them detected once, and less than 15% sits in the top ten. Sequencing was performed on PBMCs or T cells enriched from blood (not recorded which). J is TRBJ1-2 and V is TRBV30; D is ambiguous. The sequence derives from a man younger than 45 who had been exposed to COVID-19. The CDR3 coding sequence is TGTGCCTGGAGTGTAACTCGGTCCCAACCTGGCTACACCTTC. It is translated as CAWSVTRSQPGYTF. Combining the CDR3 with reference TRBV30 and TRBJ1-2 gives the whole variable domain SQTIHQWPATLVQPVGSPLSLECTVEGTSNPNLYWYRQAAGRGLQLLFYSVGIGQISSEVPQNLSASRPQDRQFILSSKKLLLSDSGFYLCAWSVTRSQPGYTFGSGTRLTVV.